These T cell receptor beta chains were read from a single sample in a study of T cells after yellow fever vaccination. Using its own MiXCR run on the 5' RACE reads, TCRdb lists one record per CDR3 protein. The table records around 590,000 distinct CDR3 sequences, 10% to 15% of them present only once. The specimen comprised PBMCs, sampled on the day of the yellow fever booster vaccination. The receptors were sampled from a young man who received the YFV17D yellow fever vaccine. Both conserved end residues are part of each CDR3. D genes are given only for firm matches. Some rows mark clone size as missing; the rest say once, few, many or name a class of expanded clone.

length: 14; V: TRBV5-6; D: TRBD2; J: TRBJ2-3; size: .; DNA: TGTGCCAGCAGAATAGCGGGAGTATCAGATACGCAGTATTTT; CDR3: CASRIAGVSDTQYF
length: 16; V: TRBV5-1; D: .; J: TRBJ2-2; size: few; DNA: TGCGCCAGCAGCCAACCTGAAGGGGCGTACACCGGGGAGCTGTTTTTT; CDR3: CASSQPEGAYTGELFF
length: 17; V: TRBV7-6; D: .; J: TRBJ1-5; size: few; DNA: TGTGCCAGCAGCTTAGTTAACGTAAGACAGAACAATCAGCCCCAGCATTTT; CDR3: CASSLVNVRQNNQPQHF
length: 14; V: TRBV6-1; D: TRBD1; J: TRBJ1-3; size: many; DNA: TGTGCCAGCAGACGGACAGGTTCTGGAAACACCATATATTTT; CDR3: CASRRTGSGNTIYF
length: 14; V: TRBV12-3/TRBV12-4; D: TRBD1; J: TRBJ1-6; size: few; DNA: TGTGCCAGCAGTTTGGGACAGGCTAATTCACCCCTCCACTTT; CDR3: CASSLGQANSPLHF
length: 14; V: TRBV7-9; D: .; J: TRBJ2-3; size: many; DNA: TGTGCCACCGCCTCGGGGGCTAGCACAGATACGCAGTATTTT; CDR3: CATASGASTDTQYF
length: 17; V: TRBV12-3/TRBV12-4; D: TRBD1; J: TRBJ2-4; size: .; DNA: TGTGCCAGCAGCTCCGACAGGGAAAAGGGGGCCCTGAGGATTCAGTACTTC; CDR3: CASSSDREKGALRIQYF
length: 17; V: TRBV4-2; D: .; J: TRBJ2-3; size: few; DNA: TGTGCCAGCAGCCAAGATCGTGGAGGGCAGCTCACAGATACGCAGTATTTT; CDR3: CASSQDRGGQLTDTQYF
length: 15; V: TRBV7-9; D: .; J: TRBJ2-1; size: many; DNA: TGTGCCAGCACCTCTCGGTGGGAGTCCTACAATGAGCAGTTCTTC; CDR3: CASTSRWESYNEQFF
length: 15; V: TRBV28; D: TRBD1; J: TRBJ2-7; size: .; DNA: TGTGCCAGCAGTTTGGTGGGGGACAGGTACTACGAGCAGTACTTC; CDR3: CASSLVGDRYYEQYF
length: 15; V: TRBV7-2; D: .; J: TRBJ1-4; size: many; DNA: TGTGCCAGCAGGCCGAGTGGGACCGCTAATGAAAAACTGTTTTTT; CDR3: CASRPSGTANEKLFF
length: 15; V: TRBV7-2; D: .; J: TRBJ2-6; size: .; DNA: TGTGCCAGCAGACTGACAGGCCAAGGGGCCAACGTCCTGACTTTC; CDR3: CASRLTGQGANVLTF
length: 15; V: TRBV9; D: .; J: TRBJ2-4; size: .; DNA: TGTGCCAGCAGCCAGGCCCCGGGAACTAAAAACATTCAGTACTTC; CDR3: CASSQAPGTKNIQYF
length: 17; V: TRBV5-1; D: TRBD2; J: TRBJ2-7; size: few; DNA: TGCGCCAGCAGCCCCACCCTTACTAGCGGGAGGCCGTACGAGCAGTACTTC; CDR3: CASSPTLTSGRPYEQYF
length: 13; V: TRBV20-1; D: .; J: TRBJ2-7; size: few; DNA: TGCAGTGCTAGGACTCCCATGGGGTACGAGCAGTACTTC; CDR3: CSARTPMGYEQYF
length: 16; V: TRBV5-4; D: .; J: TRBJ2-7; size: .; DNA: TGTGCCAGCAGCCCGGGGTCGTTACCCCTCTCCTACGAGCAGTACTTC; CDR3: CASSPGSLPLSYEQYF
length: 13; V: TRBV19; D: .; J: TRBJ1-5; size: .; DNA: TGTGCCAGCCGGAGGGCTAGCAATCAGCCCCAGCATTTT; CDR3: CASRRASNQPQHF
length: 15; V: TRBV5-1; D: TRBD1; J: TRBJ2-7; size: .; DNA: TGCGCCAGCAGCCTGACGGGACAGCCCTCCGTCGAGCAGTACTTC; CDR3: CASSLTGQPSVEQYF
length: 14; V: TRBV29-1; D: .; J: TRBJ2-6; size: few; DNA: TGCAGCGCGGGGACGGAGTCTGGGGCCAACGTCCTGACTTTC; CDR3: CSAGTESGANVLTF
length: 19; V: TRBV15; D: .; J: TRBJ1-5; size: few; DNA: TGTGCCACCAGCATCGGGTGGAACAGGGCCCCGGATAGCAATCAGCCCCAGCATTTT; CDR3: CATSIGWNRAPDSNQPQHF
length: 13; V: TRBV7-9; D: .; J: TRBJ1-1; size: many; DNA: TGTGCCAGCAGCTTGGGGATGAACACTGAAGCTTTCTTT; CDR3: CASSLGMNTEAFF
length: 13; V: TRBV7-6; D: .; J: TRBJ2-5; size: few; DNA: TGTGCCAGCACTACGGGAAAGCAAGAGACCCAGTACTTC; CDR3: CASTTGKQETQYF
length: 12; V: TRBV19; D: .; J: TRBJ2-3; size: .; DNA: TGTGCCAGTGGGGCCGGCGGGGATACGCAGTATTTT; CDR3: CASGAGGDTQYF
length: 19; V: TRBV5-1; D: TRBD1; J: TRBJ2-2; size: few; DNA: TGCGCCAGCAGCTCACTAGGGACAGGCAACTTCGCGAACACCGGGGAGCTGTTTTTT; CDR3: CASSSLGTGNFANTGELFF
length: 12; V: TRBV7-2; D: .; J: TRBJ2-3; size: many; DNA: TGTGCCAGCAGTTTGGCCCCAGATACGCAGTATTTT; CDR3: CASSLAPDTQYF
length: 14; V: TRBV10-3; D: .; J: TRBJ2-7; size: .; DNA: TGTGCCATCAGTGTCGGAGACTCATACTACGAGCAGTACTTC; CDR3: CAISVGDSYYEQYF
length: 16; V: TRBV5-1; D: TRBD1; J: TRBJ1-1; size: few; DNA: TGCGCCAGCAGCGCAACAGGGGGGCGTTTGAACACTGAAGCTTTCTTT; CDR3: CASSATGGRLNTEAFF
length: 17; V: TRBV7-9; D: TRBD2; J: TRBJ2-1; size: .; DNA: TGTGCCAGCTGGATTAGCGGGAGAATGAGTTCCTACAATGAGCAGTTCTTC; CDR3: CASWISGRMSSYNEQFF
length: 15; V: TRBV7-9; D: .; J: TRBJ2-2; size: few; DNA: TGTGCCTCTAACACGGGGGCGTCGGTCACCGGGGAGCTGTTTTTT; CDR3: CASNTGASVTGELFF
length: 13; V: TRBV5-1; D: .; J: TRBJ1-5; size: few; DNA: TGCGCCAGCAGCTTGAGCCCAGTTCAGCCCCAGCATTTT; CDR3: CASSLSPVQPQHF
length: 14; V: TRBV20-1; D: TRBD2; J: TRBJ2-1; size: .; DNA: TGCAGTGCTGTCTCAGCGGGAGGTTTCCATGAGCAGTTCTTC; CDR3: CSAVSAGGFHEQFF
length: 15; V: TRBV7-9; D: TRBD1; J: TRBJ2-3; size: few; DNA: TGTGCCAGCAGCCCCGGGACAGCATATCCAGATACGCAGTATTTT; CDR3: CASSPGTAYPDTQYF
length: 13; V: TRBV6-5; D: .; J: TRBJ2-7; size: many; DNA: TGTGCCAGCAGTTCACGGGGCTCCTACGAGCAGTACTTC; CDR3: CASSSRGSYEQYF
length: 14; V: TRBV6-5; D: .; J: TRBJ2-3; size: .; DNA: TGTGCCAGCAGTTACCGGACTATACAAGATACGCAGTATTTT; CDR3: CASSYRTIQDTQYF
length: 15; V: TRBV5-5; D: .; J: TRBJ2-3; size: once; DNA: TGTGCCAGCAGCTTCCGGGAGAGGATCGCAGATACGCAGTATTTT; CDR3: CASSFRERIADTQYF
length: 13; V: TRBV12-3/TRBV12-4; D: .; J: TRBJ2-5; size: few; DNA: TGTGCCAGCTCGATGGCCGTGACGGAGACCCAGTACTTC; CDR3: CASSMAVTETQYF
length: 16; V: TRBV12-3/TRBV12-4; D: .; J: TRBJ2-2; size: .; DNA: TGTGCCAGCAGTCCTTTTGGAGGATCGAGCACCGGGGAGCTGTTTTTT; CDR3: CASSPFGGSSTGELFF
length: 12; V: TRBV29-1; D: .; J: TRBJ1-1; size: many; DNA: TGCAGCGTTGATCACCCGAACACTGAAGCTTTCTTT; CDR3: CSVDHPNTEAFF
length: 12; V: TRBV29-1; D: .; J: TRBJ2-1; size: few; DNA: TGCAGCGGTGACCCCGGGCACAATGAGCAGTTCTTC; CDR3: CSGDPGHNEQFF
length: 11; V: TRBV29-1; D: .; J: TRBJ1-1; size: .; DNA: TGCAGCGTTGCTACTAACACTGAAGCTTTCTTT; CDR3: CSVATNTEAFF
length: 15; V: TRBV15; D: TRBD2; J: TRBJ2-3; size: .; DNA: TGTGCCACCAGCTCCTCCCCTAAAGCGGGGGATACGCAGTATTTT; CDR3: CATSSSPKAGDTQYF
length: 15; V: TRBV11-2; D: TRBD2; J: TRBJ2-3; size: .; DNA: TGTGCCAGCAGCTTAGATCGGGCTAGCGGCAATACGCAGTATTTT; CDR3: CASSLDRASGNTQYF
length: 14; V: TRBV7-2; D: .; J: TRBJ1-1; size: .; DNA: TGTGCCAGCAGCTTAACAGACACGAACACTGAAGCTTTCTTT; CDR3: CASSLTDTNTEAFF
length: 18; V: TRBV20-1; D: TRBD2; J: TRBJ2-3; size: few; DNA: TGCTGTGCTAGAGATCTACCCCAGCGGGAGGGAGTACGTGTTACGCAGTATTTT; CDR3: CCARDLPQREGVRVTQYF
length: 13; V: TRBV25-1; D: .; J: TRBJ1-3; size: .; DNA: TGTGCCAGCAGTGGTCCTGGTGGGGCCACCATATATTTT; CDR3: CASSGPGGATIYF
length: 14; V: TRBV7-2; D: .; J: TRBJ1-1; size: .; DNA: TGTGCCAGCAGCTTAGTGGTTTTAAACACTGAAGCTTTCTTT; CDR3: CASSLVVLNTEAFF
length: 14; V: TRBV29-1; D: TRBD1; J: TRBJ2-7; size: few; DNA: TGCAGCGTTCGTTCCCCGACAGGGGGCGGCGAGCAGTACTTC; CDR3: CSVRSPTGGGEQYF
length: 14; V: TRBV6-2/TRBV6-3; D: .; J: TRBJ2-2; size: .; DNA: TGTGCCAGGACCCCAGCTAACGGCACCGGGGAGCTGTTTTTT; CDR3: CARTPANGTGELFF
length: 15; V: TRBV10-3; D: TRBD2; J: TRBJ2-2; size: .; DNA: TGTGCCATCAGCACACTAGCGGGAGGCCCCGGGAAGCTGTTTTTT; CDR3: CAISTLAGGPGKLFF